This TCR beta chain was captured in a study of blood T cell repertoires in COVID-19. Trimming pared 6 bases from V and 0 bases from J, leaving 12 bases between. The CDR3 spans 13 residues. Germline lookup yields CDR1 SQVTM and CDR2 ANQGSEA. Assay used: immunoSEQ multiplex PCR; TCRdb lists only in-frame clones, some missing. The sample records approximately 28,000 clones, approximately 93% being singletons. V and J are TRBV29-1 and TRBJ2-7, with a tentative D call TRBD2 (6 bases). Source material: peripheral blood. The source is a woman in her sixties or seventies with COVID-19, enrolled during active disease. The CDR3 region is CSVQRRGSYEQYF. The DNA of the CDR3 is TGCAGCGTCCAAAGGCGGGGCTCCTACGAGCAGTACTTC.